These 2 T cell receptor beta chains share one sample of origin, sequenced in a study of blood T cell repertoires in COVID-19 (dated by TCRdb to the early 2020s). To prepare the library, the immunoSEQ multiplex PCR assay was applied. Here the immuneACCESS table is served through TCRdb, limited to in-frame sequences with V and J called. Missing clones are a known gap in these copies; in checked studies unresolved V genes cover under half, and the rest lacks a known reason. This sample has around 140,000 clones in its table, and around 86% of those were observed once. The top ten clones comprise less than 2.5% of the sample. Material for sequencing was peripheral blood. These receptors originate from a man in his fifties with active COVID-19.

J is TRBJ2-3 and V is TRBV6-2 or TRBV6-3, with D perhaps TRBD1 (5 bases). The CDR3 is 13 residues long. Between the trimmed V and J ends, which lost 2 bases and 8 bases, there was a span of 11 bases. Looked up from germline, CDR1 is MNHEY and CDR2 is SVGEGT. The chain's CDR3 is CASSYVGQGTQYF. Written as DNA, the CDR3 is TGTGCCAGCAGTTACGTGGGGCAAGGTACGCAGTATTTT.

This sequence joins TRBV4-1 and TRBJ2-7; maybe TRBD2 (6 bases). Germline V CDR1 and CDR2: MGHRA, YSYEKL. Trimming removed 1 base at V and 0 bases at J, with 10 bases between. The CDR3 consists of 15 residues. The CDR3: CASSQVTGDSYEQYF. CDR3 nucleotide sequence: TGCGCCAGCAGCCAAGTAACGGGGGACTCCTACGAGCAGTACTTC.